These 19 T cell receptor beta chains originate from one sample sequenced in a study of graft-versus-host responses after intestinal transplantation. The antigens of these receptors remain unknown. Assay: immunoSEQ multiplex PCR; the TCRdb copy retains only in-frame clones and omits some. This table has some 86,000 clones, 88% appearing once. The input for sequencing was unstimulated CD4+ T cells sorted from spleen or lymph node cells, taken before transplant. These receptors were obtained from a human donor who was the organ donor for an intestinal transplant.

The chain combines TRBV11-3 with TRBJ2-7, with unresolved D. Trimming left V 5 bases short and J 4 bases short, with 15 bases between. Germline lookup yields CDR1 SGHNT and CDR2 YENEEA. This CDR3 is 14 amino acids long. The CDR3 coding sequence is TGTGCCAGCAGCCCGGAGTACAAGAATTACGAGCAGTACTTC. Translated: CASSPEYKNYEQYF.

Note on this clone: A read error may produce the germline difference seen at one junction end. V gene TRBV4-3 combines with J gene TRBJ2-3, with TRBD2 matching 10 bases. This CDR3 contains 16 residues. CDR1 and CDR2 (germline): LGHNA, YSLEER. The CDR3 coding sequence is TGCGTCAGCAGCCAACGGCTAGCGGGAGCGGTAGATACGCAGTATTTT. Its translation: CVSSQRLAGAVDTQYF.

The chain couples TRBV5-4 to TRBJ2-1, with 8 positions matching TRBD2. Trimming took 0 bases from V and 6 from J; bases not matched to a gene: 5. Germline V gene sequence: CDR1 SGHNT, CDR2 YYREEE (reference sequence). The CDR3 spans 15 residues. The CDR3 here is CASSLAERGSNEQFF. In DNA, the CDR3 is TGTGCCAGCAGCTTGGCGGAGCGGGGGTCCAATGAGCAGTTCTTC.

This clone has more than one count but fewer than ten. The V call is TRBV7-9, the J call TRBJ2-5, with TRBD2 matching over 11 bases. The germline CDR1 and CDR2 sequences are SEHNR and FQNEAQ (reference sequence). V shed 5 bases, J shed 5 bases, and the junction held 7 bases outside the gene matches. The CDR3 runs 15 residues. The CDR3 DNA sequence: TGTGCCAGCAGCGCCCGACTAGCGGGGAGGGAGACCCAGTACTTC. Translation gives CASSARLAGRETQYF.

The chain carries TRBV6-5 and TRBJ1-2, with TRBD1 matching over 9 bases. V shed 8 bases and J 6 bases; nucleotides not matched to a gene: 7. Germline values: CDR1 MNHEY, CDR2 SVGAGI. CDR3 length: 13 residues. The CDR3 region has the DNA TGTGCCAGCGGACCGGGACAGGGTGATGGCTACACCTTC. Protein sequence: CASGPGQGDGYTF.

This chain connects TRBV5-6 to TRBJ2-1; 8 bases fit TRBD2. V shed 4 bases, J shed 7 bases, and the junction held 10 bases outside the gene matches. CDR1 is SGHDT, CDR2 YYEEEE, per germline. The CDR3 runs 15 residues. This chain's CDR3 is CASSVTSEGINEQFF. CDR3 coding DNA: TGTGCCAGCAGCGTGACTAGCGAGGGAATAAATGAGCAGTTCTTC.

The J gene is TRBJ2-2, the V gene TRBV5-1, with 9 bases identical to TRBD2. CDR3 length equals 15 residues. Germline V gene lookup returns CDR1 SGHRS and CDR2 YFSETQ. V was pared by 4 bases and J by 4 bases, with 5 bases of the junction left unmatched. CDR3 loop: CASSPVAGVTGELFF. CDR3 nucleotides: TGCGCCAGCAGCCCCGTAGCGGGGGTCACCGGGGAGCTGTTTTTT.

This clone came up once. V gene TRBV6-4 combines with J gene TRBJ2-7; TRBD1 matches at 11 bases. The CDR3 consists of 13 residues. Germline V gene sequence: CDR1 MRHNA, CDR2 SNTAGT. V shed 8 bases and J 5 bases; nucleotides not matched to a gene: 5. Here the CDR3 reads CASPRTGGNEQYF. In nucleotides, the CDR3 is TGTGCCAGCCCTCGGACAGGGGGCAACGAGCAGTACTTC.

The chain uses TRBV27 and TRBJ1-1; TRBD1 agrees at 7 bases. Trimming removed 6 bases from V and 5 bases from J; junction bases left unmatched: 6. The CDR3 is 13 amino acids. Per the germline V gene, CDR1 is MNHEY and CDR2 is SMNVEV (reference sequence). CDR3: CASRPGGKTEAFF. The CDR3 DNA follows: TGTGCCAGCAGGCCAGGGGGTAAGACTGAAGCTTTCTTT.

The chain carries TRBV10-2 and TRBJ2-1; 8 bases are shared with TRBD2. Trimming took 6 bases from V and 4 from J; bases not matched to a gene: 11. Germline V lookup: CDR1 WSHSY, CDR2 SAAADI. This CDR3 has 16 residues. The DNA for the CDR3 is TGCGCCAGCAGGGACATGGGGGGACTAGGGTACAATGAGCAGTTCTTC. Encoded protein: CASRDMGGLGYNEQFF.

The rearrangement links TRBV11-2 to TRBJ1-1; D is perhaps TRBD1 (5 bases). The CDR3 is 15 residues long. Germline CDR1 reads SGHAT; CDR2 reads FQNNGV. V lost 3 bases to trimming and J lost 1 base, with 12 bases between them. CDR3 bases: TGTGCCAGCAGCTTCGCAGGGCAAACGAACACTGAAGCTTTCTTT. It is translated as CASSFAGQTNTEAFF.

This clone has a handful of counts. The J gene is TRBJ1-2, the V gene TRBV19; D remains unclear. CDR3 size: 14 residues. Trimming pared 6 bases from V and 0 bases from J, leaving 11 bases between. Looked up from germline, CDR1 is LNHDA and CDR2 is SQIVND (reference sequence). This CDR3 reads CASRKGRTNYGYTF. The CDR3 DNA reads as TGTGCCAGTAGGAAAGGGAGGACTAACTATGGCTACACCTTC.

This chain uses TRBV5-6 with TRBJ2-7; 10 positions agree with TRBD1. This CDR3 is 16 amino acids long. The V gene's germline CDR1 is SGHDT and CDR2 YYEEEE. With V trimmed by 4 bases and J by 3 bases, 10 bases remained unmatched. The CDR3 nucleotides read TGTGCCAGCAGCAAGGGACAGGGGAGCCTGGACTACGAGCAGTACTTC. Protein product: CASSKGQGSLDYEQYF. The full variable domain, rest sourced from reference TRBV5-6 and TRBJ2-7, is DAGVTQSPTHLIKTRGQQVTLRCSPKSGHDTVSWYQQALGQGPQFIFQYYEEEERQRGNFPDRFSGHQFPNYSSELNVNALLLGDSALYLCASSKGQGSLDYEQYFGPGTRLTVT.

This chain connects TRBV7-8 to TRBJ2-2, with 7 nucleotides matching TRBD1. The V segment lost 6 bases and the J segment 1 base; nucleotides outside the gene matches: 5. The CDR3 is 15 amino acids. Germline V lookup: CDR1 SGHVS, CDR2 FQNEAQ. In DNA, the CDR3 is TGTGCCAGCAGATTCGACAGGGTGAACACCGGGGAGCTGTTTTTT. It codes for CASRFDRVNTGELFF. The variable domain in full, completed from reference TRBV7-8 and TRBJ2-2, reads GAGVSQSPRYKVAKRGQDVALRCDPISGHVSLFWYQQALGQGPEFLTYFQNEAQLDKSGLPSDRFFAERPEGSVSTLKIQRTQQEDSAVYLCASRFDRVNTGELFFGEGSRLTVL.

Here the CDR3 reads CASSTNREQGEQYF. For the CDR3, the DNA is TGTGCCAGCAGTACGAATAGGGAACAGGGCGAGCAGTACTTC. The chain employs TRBV2 and TRBJ2-7; D may be TRBD1 (6 bases). The CDR3 sequence is 14 residues long. Trimming cost V 5 bases and J 6 bases, with 17 bases left between them. Germline V lookup: CDR1 SNHLY, CDR2 FYNNEI.

V and J are TRBV13 and TRBJ2-3; possibly TRBD1 for D (5 bases). The CDR3 is 16 amino acids. Looked up from germline, CDR1 is PRHDT and CDR2 is FYEKMQ (reference sequence). V lost 5 bases, J lost 2 bases, and 17 bases lay in between. CDR3 protein: CASSPDGRTFTDTQYF. The CDR3 nucleotides read TGTGCCAGCAGCCCAGACGGACGGACATTCACAGATACGCAGTATTTT. The entire variable domain, with the rest obtained from reference TRBV13 and TRBJ2-3, is as follows: AAGVIQSPRHLIKEKRETATLKCYPIPRHDTVYWYQQGPGQDPQFLISFYEKMQSDKGSIPDRFSAQQFSDYHSELNMSSLELGDSALYFCASSPDGRTFTDTQYFGPGTRLTVL.

The V gene is TRBV19, the J gene TRBJ2-5, with D possibly matching TRBD2 (6 bases). Germline-derived CDR1 and CDR2 are LNHDA and SQIVND (reference sequence). The CDR3 contains 16 residues. The V gene lost 3 bases and the J gene lost 5 bases, with 19 bases spanning the gap. In DNA form, the CDR3 reads TGTGCCAGTAGTATGGGCCGGGGGACGCGGCGTGAGACCCAGTACTTC. This translates into CASSMGRGTRRETQYF.

The chain is built from TRBV28 and TRBJ1-1, with unresolved D. V shed 2 bases and J shed 1 base, with 8 bases lying between them. Germline V CDR1 and CDR2: MDHEN, SYDVKM. The CDR3 contains 14 residues. CDR3 coding DNA: TGTGCCAGCAGTTTAGCGGCCTCGAACACTGAAGCTTTCTTT. This sequence encodes CASSLAASNTEAFF.

In this sample, this clone turned up once. The rearrangement links TRBV7-2 to TRBJ2-2; 11 bases line up with TRBD2. Losses at the gene ends were 3 bases for V and 6 bases for J; bases not matched to a gene: 6. This CDR3 is built from 16 residues. Germline V lookup: CDR1 SGHTA, CDR2 FQGNSA. CDR3 nucleotides: TGTGCCAGCAGCTTGGGACTAGCGGAAACCCCCGGGGAGCTGTTTTTT. Protein sequence: CASSLGLAETPGELFF.